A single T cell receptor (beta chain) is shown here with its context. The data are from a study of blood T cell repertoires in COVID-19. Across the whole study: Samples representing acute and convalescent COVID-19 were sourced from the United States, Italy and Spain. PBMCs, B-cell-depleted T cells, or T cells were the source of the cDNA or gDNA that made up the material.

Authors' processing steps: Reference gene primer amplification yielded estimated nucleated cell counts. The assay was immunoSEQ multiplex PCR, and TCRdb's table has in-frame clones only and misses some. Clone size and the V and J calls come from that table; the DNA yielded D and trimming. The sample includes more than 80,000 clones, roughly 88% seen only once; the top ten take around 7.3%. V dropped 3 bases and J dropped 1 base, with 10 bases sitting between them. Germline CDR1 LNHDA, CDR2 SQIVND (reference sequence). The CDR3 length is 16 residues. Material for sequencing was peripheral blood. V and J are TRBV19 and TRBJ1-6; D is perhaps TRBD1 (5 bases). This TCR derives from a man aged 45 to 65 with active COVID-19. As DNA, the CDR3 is TGTGCCAGTAGTATGGGGGGAAGGTCCTATAATTCACCCCTCCACTTT. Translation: CASSMGGRSYNSPLHF.